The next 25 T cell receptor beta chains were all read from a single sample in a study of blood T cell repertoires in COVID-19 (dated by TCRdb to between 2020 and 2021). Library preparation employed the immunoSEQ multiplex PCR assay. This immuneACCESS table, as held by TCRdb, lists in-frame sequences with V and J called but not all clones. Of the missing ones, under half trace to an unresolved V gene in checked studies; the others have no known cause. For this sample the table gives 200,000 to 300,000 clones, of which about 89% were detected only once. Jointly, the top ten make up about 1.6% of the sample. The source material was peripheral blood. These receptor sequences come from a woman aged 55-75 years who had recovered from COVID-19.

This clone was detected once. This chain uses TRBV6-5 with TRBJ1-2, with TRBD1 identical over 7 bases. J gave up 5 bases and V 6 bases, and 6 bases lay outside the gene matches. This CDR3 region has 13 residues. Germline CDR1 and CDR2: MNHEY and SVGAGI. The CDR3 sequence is CASSQDRVYGYTF. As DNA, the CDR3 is TGTGCCAGCAGCCAAGACAGGGTATATGGCTACACCTTC.

Here the CDR3 reads CASSQTGGHGYTF. In DNA form, the CDR3 reads TGCGCCAGCAGCCAAACCGGGGGACATGGCTACACCTTC. The chain couples TRBV4-3 to TRBJ1-2; D is possibly TRBD1 (5 bases). The germline CDR1 and CDR2 sequences are LGHNA and YSLEER. Trimming took off 2 bases at V and 6 bases at J, with 10 bases between the two ends. This CDR3 is built from 13 residues.

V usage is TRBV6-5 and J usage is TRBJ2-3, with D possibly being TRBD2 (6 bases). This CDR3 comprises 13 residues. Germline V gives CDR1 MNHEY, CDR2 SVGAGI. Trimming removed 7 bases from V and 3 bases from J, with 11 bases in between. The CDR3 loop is CASIRGGTDTQYF. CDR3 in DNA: TGTGCCAGCATACGGGGAGGAACAGATACGCAGTATTTT.

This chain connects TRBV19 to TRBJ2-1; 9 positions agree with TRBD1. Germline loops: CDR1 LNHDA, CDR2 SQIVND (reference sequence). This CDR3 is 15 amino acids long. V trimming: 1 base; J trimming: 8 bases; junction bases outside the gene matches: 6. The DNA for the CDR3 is TGTGCCAGTAGTATAGTAGGGACAGGGTTGGATGAGCAGTTCTTC. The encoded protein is CASSIVGTGLDEQFF.

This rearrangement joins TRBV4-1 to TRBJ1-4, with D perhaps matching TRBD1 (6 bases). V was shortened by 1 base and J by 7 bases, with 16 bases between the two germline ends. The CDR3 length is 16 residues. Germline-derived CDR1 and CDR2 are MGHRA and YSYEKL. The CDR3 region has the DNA TGCGCCAGCAGCCAAGGATTGGCAGGGGTGGGTGAAAAACTGTTTTTT. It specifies CASSQGLAGVGEKLFF.

The CDR3 protein is CASSTRGQWEKLFF. The CDR3 coding sequence is TGTGCCAGCAGCACAAGGGGGCAATGGGAAAAACTGTTTTTT. This chain joins TRBV7-8 and TRBJ1-4; 7 positions match TRBD1. The CDR3 is 14 amino acids. From germline, CDR1 is SGHVS and CDR2 FQNEAQ. V lost 5 bases, J lost 8 bases, and 8 bases stayed unmatched. Supplemented by reference TRBV7-8 and TRBJ1-4, the full variable domain reads GAGVSQSPRYKVAKRGQDVALRCDPISGHVSLFWYQQALGQGPEFLTYFQNEAQLDKSGLPSDRFFAERPEGSVSTLKIQRTQQEDSAVYLCASSTRGQWEKLFFGSGTQLSVL.

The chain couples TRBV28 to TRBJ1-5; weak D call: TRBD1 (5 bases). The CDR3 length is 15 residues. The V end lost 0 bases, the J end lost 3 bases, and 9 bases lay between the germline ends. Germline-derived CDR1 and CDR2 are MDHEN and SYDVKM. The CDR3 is CASSLWGQINQPQHF. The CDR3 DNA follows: TGTGCCAGCAGTTTATGGGGGCAGATCAATCAGCCCCAGCATTTT.

CDR3 loop: CASTPPDRYYGYTF. The CDR3 DNA follows: TGTGCCAGCACCCCCCCGGACAGGTACTATGGCTACACCTTC. The chain is built from TRBV28 and TRBJ1-2, with 7 nucleotides matching TRBD1. The CDR3 is made up of 14 amino acids. Germline V gene data show CDR1 as MDHEN and CDR2 as SYDVKM. V shed 7 bases, J shed 3 bases, and the junction held 8 bases outside the gene matches.

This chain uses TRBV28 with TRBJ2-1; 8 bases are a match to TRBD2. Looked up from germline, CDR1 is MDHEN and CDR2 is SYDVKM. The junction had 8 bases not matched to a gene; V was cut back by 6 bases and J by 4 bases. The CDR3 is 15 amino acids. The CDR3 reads CASSGAGARYNEQFF. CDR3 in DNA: TGTGCCAGCAGCGGAGCGGGGGCGAGATACAATGAGCAGTTCTTC.

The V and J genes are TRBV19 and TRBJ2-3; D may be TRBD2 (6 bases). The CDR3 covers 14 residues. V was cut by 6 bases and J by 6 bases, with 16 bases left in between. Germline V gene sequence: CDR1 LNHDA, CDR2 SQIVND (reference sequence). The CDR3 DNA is TGTGCCAGTAGCGAACTAGCATCCTCCGATACGCAGTATTTT. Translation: CASSELASSDTQYF.

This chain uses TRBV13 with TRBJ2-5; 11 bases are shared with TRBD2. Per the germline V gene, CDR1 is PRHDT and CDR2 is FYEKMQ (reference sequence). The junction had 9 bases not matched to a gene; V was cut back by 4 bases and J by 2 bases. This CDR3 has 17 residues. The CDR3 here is CASSSGSGGDTQETQYF. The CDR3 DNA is TGTGCCAGCAGCTCCGGTAGCGGGGGGGACACGCAAGAGACCCAGTACTTC.

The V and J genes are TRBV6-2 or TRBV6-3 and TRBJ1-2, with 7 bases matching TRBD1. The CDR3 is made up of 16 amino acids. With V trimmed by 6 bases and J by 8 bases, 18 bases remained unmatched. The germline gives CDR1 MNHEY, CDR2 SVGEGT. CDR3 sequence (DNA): TGTGCCAGCAGCGTCTCCGGGACAGCTGTCGCGGGCGGCTACACCTTC. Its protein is CASSVSGTAVAGGYTF.

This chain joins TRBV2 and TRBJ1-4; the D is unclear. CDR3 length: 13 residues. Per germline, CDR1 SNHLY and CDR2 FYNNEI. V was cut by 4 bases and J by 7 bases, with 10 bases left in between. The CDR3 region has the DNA TGTGCCAGCAGTGCGAGGGCGGGTGAAAAACTGTTTTTT. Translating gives CASSARAGEKLFF.

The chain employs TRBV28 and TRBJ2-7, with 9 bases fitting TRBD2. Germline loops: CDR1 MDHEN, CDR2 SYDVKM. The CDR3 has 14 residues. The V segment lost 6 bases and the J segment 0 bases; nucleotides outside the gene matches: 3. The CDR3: CASSSSGDSYEQYF. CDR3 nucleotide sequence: TGTGCCAGCAGCTCTAGCGGGGACTCCTACGAGCAGTACTTC.

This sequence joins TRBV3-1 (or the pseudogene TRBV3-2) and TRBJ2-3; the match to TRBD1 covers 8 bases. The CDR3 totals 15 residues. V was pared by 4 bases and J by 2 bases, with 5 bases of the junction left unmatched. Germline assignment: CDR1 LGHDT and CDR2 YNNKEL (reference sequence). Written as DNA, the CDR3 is TGTGCCAGCAGCCTCGGGACAGGCTCCACAGATACGCAGTATTTT. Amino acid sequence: CASSLGTGSTDTQYF.

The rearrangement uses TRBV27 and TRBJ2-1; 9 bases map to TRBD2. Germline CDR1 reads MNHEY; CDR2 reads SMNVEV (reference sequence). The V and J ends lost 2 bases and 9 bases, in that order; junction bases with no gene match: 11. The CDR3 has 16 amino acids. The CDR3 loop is CASSLRRLRGGGEQFF. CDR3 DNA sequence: TGTGCCAGCAGTTTAAGGAGATTGCGCGGGGGGGGTGAGCAGTTCTTC.

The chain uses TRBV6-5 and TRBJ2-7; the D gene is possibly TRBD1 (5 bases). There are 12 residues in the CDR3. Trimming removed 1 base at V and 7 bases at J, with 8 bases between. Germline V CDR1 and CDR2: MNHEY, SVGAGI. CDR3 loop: CASSYLQGEQYF. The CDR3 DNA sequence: TGTGCCAGCAGTTACTTGCAGGGAGAGCAGTACTTC.

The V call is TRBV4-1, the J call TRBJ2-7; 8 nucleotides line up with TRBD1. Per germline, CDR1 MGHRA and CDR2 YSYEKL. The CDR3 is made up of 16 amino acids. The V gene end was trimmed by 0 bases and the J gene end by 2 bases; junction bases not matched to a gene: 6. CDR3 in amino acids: CASSQERTGLPYEQYF. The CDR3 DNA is TGCGCCAGCAGCCAAGAGCGGACAGGGCTCCCCTACGAGCAGTACTTC.

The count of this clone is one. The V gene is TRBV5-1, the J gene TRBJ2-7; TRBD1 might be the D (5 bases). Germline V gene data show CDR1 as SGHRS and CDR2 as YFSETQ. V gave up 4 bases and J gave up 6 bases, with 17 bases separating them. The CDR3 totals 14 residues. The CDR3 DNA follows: TGCGCCAGCAGCCCCCTAGACAGAACAAGCGAGCAGTACTTC. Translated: CASSPLDRTSEQYF.

CDR3 sequence (DNA): TGTGCCACCAGCAGAAGCGGGGGACTCAGTGAAAAACTGTTTTTT. It encodes CATSRSGGLSEKLFF. This sequence joins TRBV15 and TRBJ1-4; tentatively, D is TRBD1 (5 bases). Trimming shortened V by 2 bases and J by 7 bases, and 14 bases separated the two germline ends. The length of the CDR3 is 15 residues. Looked up from germline, CDR1 is LNHNV and CDR2 is YYDKDF (reference sequence).

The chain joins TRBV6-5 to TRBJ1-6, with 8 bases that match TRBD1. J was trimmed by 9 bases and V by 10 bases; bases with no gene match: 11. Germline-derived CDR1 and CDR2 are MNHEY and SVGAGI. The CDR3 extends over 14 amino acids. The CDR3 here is CATQDRAKGSPLHF. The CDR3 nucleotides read TGTGCCACCCAGGACAGGGCCAAGGGTTCACCCCTCCACTTT.

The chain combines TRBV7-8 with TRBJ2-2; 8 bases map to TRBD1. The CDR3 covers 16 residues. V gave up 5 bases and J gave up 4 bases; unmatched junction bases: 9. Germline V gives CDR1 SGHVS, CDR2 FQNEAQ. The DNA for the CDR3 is TGTGCCAGCAGCCCAAGAGCAGGGGGCGGCACCGGGGAGCTGTTTTTT. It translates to CASSPRAGGGTGELFF.

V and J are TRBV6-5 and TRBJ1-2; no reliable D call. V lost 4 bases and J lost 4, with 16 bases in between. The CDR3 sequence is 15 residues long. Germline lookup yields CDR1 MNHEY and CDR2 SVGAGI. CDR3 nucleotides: TGTGCCAGCAGTTCCAGCGGTGGGGTCCGCTATGGCTACACCTTC. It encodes CASSSSGGVRYGYTF.

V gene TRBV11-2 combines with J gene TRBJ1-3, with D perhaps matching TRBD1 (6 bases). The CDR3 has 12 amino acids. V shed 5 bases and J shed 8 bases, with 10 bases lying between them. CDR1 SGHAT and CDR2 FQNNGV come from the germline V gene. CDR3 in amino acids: CASSVNRDTIYF. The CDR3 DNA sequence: TGTGCCAGCAGCGTTAACAGGGACACCATATATTTT. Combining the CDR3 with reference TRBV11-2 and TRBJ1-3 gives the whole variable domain EAGVAQSPRYKIIEKRQSVAFWCNPISGHATLYWYQQILGQGPKLLIQFQNNGVVDDSQLPKDRFSAERLKGVDSTLKIQPAKLEDSAVYLCASSVNRDTIYFGEGSWLTVV.

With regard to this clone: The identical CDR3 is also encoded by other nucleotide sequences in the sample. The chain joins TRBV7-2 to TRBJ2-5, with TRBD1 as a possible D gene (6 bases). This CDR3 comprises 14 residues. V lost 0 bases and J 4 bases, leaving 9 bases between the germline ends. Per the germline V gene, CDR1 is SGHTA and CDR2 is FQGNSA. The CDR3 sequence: CASSLAGRGETQYF. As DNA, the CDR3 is TGTGCCAGCAGCTTAGCAGGCAGGGGAGAGACCCAGTACTTC. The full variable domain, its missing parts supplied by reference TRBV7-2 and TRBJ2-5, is GAGVSQSPSNKVTEKGKDVELRCDPISGHTALYWYRQSLGQGLEFLIYFQGNSAPDKSGLPSDRFSAERTGGSVSTLTIQRTQQEDSAVYLCASSLAGRGETQYFGPGTRLLVL.